This T cell receptor (beta chain) was identified during a study of blood T cells in healthy people across ages. It was with a sample-barcoded 5' primer and a J-beta primer mix that a second PCR of about 6 to 12 cycles was run. There were at least 3 million CDR3-containing paired-end reads obtained from each sample. TCRdb re-derived calls from the 5' RACE reads in MiXCR, one entry per CDR3 protein. The table shows around 1,800,000 distinct CDR3 sequences, with roughly two fifths occurring only once. Study-wide results and caveats: Donors of long life had a larger count of naive CD4+ cells and greater diversity than aged donors.

Germline V gene data show CDR1 as LGHNA and CDR2 as YNFKEQ. The CDR3 is made up of 14 amino acids. Each sample yielded at least 6 million isolated PBMCs. With respect to this clonotype: Its specificity is not known.

The specimen was blood. This chain links TRBV4-2 with TRBJ2-7; 7 nucleotides line up with TRBD2. The J call may be in error: the DNA end matches TRBJ2-5 better. The receptor was isolated from a human donor in good health. CDR3 bases: TGTGCCAGCAGCCAAGTCGGGGGGAGCGAGACCCAGTACTTC. Protein sequence: CASSQVGGSETQYF.